Listed below are T cell receptor beta chains from one sample, sequenced in a study of blood T cell repertoires in COVID-19. The repertoire was sequenced with immunoSEQ multiplex PCR; TCRdb's copy has only in-frame clones and lacks some. The sample consists of 200,000 to 250,000 clones, approximately 80% of them appearing once. Sequences were obtained from peripheral blood. The source is a human donor in a cohort sampled during active COVID-19. The CDR3 runs from the conserved cysteine through the conserved F or W.

j_gene	len	v_gene	CDR3aa
TRBJ1-1	15	TRBV3-1/TRBV3-2	CASSQATGGGTEAFF
TRBJ2-1	15	TRBV5-5	CASSWGSGVGNEQFF
TRBJ2-2	12	TRBV5-4	CASSIDTGELFF
TRBJ2-2	16	TRBV2	CASRTGTTANTGELFF
TRBJ1-2	14	TRBV2	CASSGDTLSYGYTF
TRBJ2-7	14	TRBV5-1	CASRPSGRLYEQYF
TRBJ2-7	12	TRBV28	CASSPQFYEQYF
TRBJ2-5	14	TRBV5-6	CASSLSEGGETQYF
TRBJ1-3	15	TRBV19	CASSTTGNSGNTIYF
TRBJ2-2	17	TRBV9	CASSVRGAQGAAGELFF
TRBJ1-1	13	TRBV6-6	CASSPRGSTEAFF
TRBJ1-2	18	TRBV23-1	CASSQLTSGQGNRYGYTF
TRBJ1-5	15	TRBV18	CASSLDSAGDQPQHF
TRBJ2-5	14	TRBV2	CASSSSRGEETQYF
TRBJ1-4	12	TRBV6-1	CASSERGYELFF
TRBJ1-5	17	TRBV27	CASTELRGLNGNQPQHF
TRBJ1-2	18	TRBV30	CAWSVFWGQGAPNYGYTF
TRBJ1-1	12	TRBV11-2	CASSSLTGVAFF
TRBJ2-7	16	TRBV5-4	CASSLRVGGSAYEQYF
TRBJ2-1	18	TRBV18	CASSPFIPGGSSYNEQFF
TRBJ1-1	15	TRBV2	CASTIQGQAHTEAFF
TRBJ2-7	13	TRBV6-6	CASSTTGDYEQYF
TRBJ1-1	15	TRBV23-1	CASSLDGHQNTEAFF
TRBJ2-1	15	TRBV9	CASSAPLTGLNEQFF
TRBJ2-3	14	TRBV5-4	CASSSRGPRDTQYF
TRBJ1-2	14	TRBV9	CASSARQGLGGYTF
TRBJ1-1	12	TRBV30	CAWGPAGLVAFF
TRBJ1-1	14	TRBV7-9	CASSPQGGHTEAFF
TRBJ2-7	13	TRBV19	CATSRGGLYEQYF
TRBJ1-2	14	TRBV14	CASSQANRGRGYTF
TRBJ2-1	16	TRBV5-1	CASSATSSGMGYEQFF
TRBJ1-1	15	TRBV18	CASSLQQELNTEAFF
TRBJ2-5	13	TRBV11-2	CASNRGRVETQYF
TRBJ1-2	13	TRBV7-2	CASSPRQSGGYTF
TRBJ2-3	15	TRBV11-2	CASSLGGRDADTQYF
TRBJ1-6	15	TRBV6-1	CASSEGTGANSPLHF
TRBJ2-7	12	TRBV7-8	CASSLAAGKQYF
TRBJ2-2	19	TRBV5-1	CASSRLPGQQNTNTGELFF
TRBJ1-5	11	TRBV25-1	CASTPSQPQHF
TRBJ2-3	15	TRBV2	CASQRNRVGTDTQYF
TRBJ2-7	17	TRBV19	CASSMRGWRDSSYEQYF
TRBJ2-7	15	TRBV27	CASSRLGDRGYEQYF
TRBJ1-1	14	TRBV18	CASSPKVGSGEAFF
TRBJ2-1	18	TRBV15	CATSKARGRGNSYNEQFF
TRBJ2-1	15	TRBV3-1/TRBV3-2	CASSLTGTAPNEQFF
TRBJ1-2	16	TRBV6-5	CASSYSIHQAAYGYTF
TRBJ2-5	16	TRBV7-9	CASTFLSGGFQETQYF
TRBJ1-2	13	TRBV28	CASSLALNYGYTF
TRBJ1-2	14	TRBV24-1	CATSRAGFGYGYTF
TRBJ1-1	14	TRBV7-9	CASSLEGVSTEAFF
TRBJ2-1	14	TRBV5-4	CASSLAGRVYEQFF
TRBJ1-6	15	TRBV11-2	CASSLAGGRDSPLHF
TRBJ1-5	14	TRBV23-1	CASNPGAEVQPQHF
TRBJ2-7	14	TRBV4-1	CASSQVSGGYEQYF
TRBJ2-5	12	TRBV6-2/TRBV6-3	CASSYAVETQYF